The rows below give T cell receptor beta chains drawn from one sample of a study of early T cells in non-severe SARS-CoV-2 infection. One entry per CDR3 protein, called by TCRdb with MiXCR from the 5' RACE reads. In the table there are about 44,000 distinct CDR3 sequences, 23% of which are singletons. Source: whole blood, taken at baseline. These receptors all stem from an adult who was a healthcare worker with PCR-confirmed SARS-CoV-2 infection or an uninfected control (not recorded which). Each CDR3 is given without its conserved first and last residue.

CDR3aa: ASSFLGTTDTQY
v_gene: TRBV5-1
len: 12
j_gene: TRBJ2-3

CDR3aa: ASSSSVRVLRNSPLH
v_gene: TRBV11-2
len: 15
j_gene: TRBJ1-6

CDR3aa: ASSRRTGVAGNTIY
v_gene: TRBV6-5
len: 14
j_gene: TRBJ1-3

CDR3aa: AWSAGHGYT
v_gene: TRBV30
len: 9
j_gene: TRBJ1-2

CDR3aa: ASSLISRGPHTEAF
v_gene: TRBV5-6
len: 14
j_gene: TRBJ1-1

CDR3aa: AISDSASRATGELF
v_gene: TRBV10-3
len: 14
j_gene: TRBJ2-2

CDR3aa: ASSVDYRGQAKNIQY
v_gene: TRBV9
len: 15
j_gene: TRBJ2-4

CDR3aa: ASSVGGPNQPQH
v_gene: TRBV9
len: 12
j_gene: TRBJ1-5

CDR3aa: ASSRTSGNTGELF
v_gene: TRBV10-1
len: 13
j_gene: TRBJ2-2

CDR3aa: ASSWTLNEKLF
v_gene: TRBV5-5
len: 11
j_gene: TRBJ1-4

CDR3aa: SAGPLGPYEQY
v_gene: TRBV20-1
len: 11
j_gene: TRBJ2-7

CDR3aa: ASSIADGYNEQF
v_gene: TRBV19
len: 12
j_gene: TRBJ2-1

CDR3aa: ASSPPNNGGAYEQY
v_gene: TRBV27
len: 14
j_gene: TRBJ2-7

CDR3aa: SAKTGPYSNQPQH
v_gene: TRBV20-1
len: 13
j_gene: TRBJ1-5

CDR3aa: SADRSGGNEQF
v_gene: TRBV20-1
len: 11
j_gene: TRBJ2-1

CDR3aa: ASSWGRGQETQY
v_gene: TRBV5-1
len: 12
j_gene: TRBJ2-5

CDR3aa: ASSLAGQRTEAF
v_gene: TRBV7-9
len: 12
j_gene: TRBJ1-1

CDR3aa: ASSLGGSVQF
v_gene: TRBV7-2
len: 10
j_gene: TRBJ2-1

CDR3aa: AWSVQGVNEQY
v_gene: TRBV30
len: 11
j_gene: TRBJ2-7

CDR3aa: ASSESRETQY
v_gene: TRBV10-2
len: 10
j_gene: TRBJ2-5

CDR3aa: AWSVTFTDTQY
v_gene: TRBV30
len: 11
j_gene: TRBJ2-3

CDR3aa: ASSVTSGGVETQY
v_gene: TRBV9
len: 13
j_gene: TRBJ2-5

CDR3aa: ASSVGRGGYNEQF
v_gene: TRBV9
len: 13
j_gene: TRBJ2-1

CDR3aa: AWSWGTEAF
v_gene: TRBV30
len: 9
j_gene: TRBJ1-1

CDR3aa: ASSPGLAGEETQY
v_gene: TRBV7-7
len: 13
j_gene: TRBJ2-5

CDR3aa: ASSLVGVTTEAF
v_gene: TRBV7-3
len: 12
j_gene: TRBJ1-1

CDR3aa: ASSFDRVLDNEQF
v_gene: TRBV5-1
len: 13
j_gene: TRBJ2-1

CDR3aa: SARDRASYEQY
v_gene: TRBV20-1
len: 11
j_gene: TRBJ2-7

CDR3aa: ASSPGDRVNTEAF
v_gene: TRBV7-9
len: 13
j_gene: TRBJ1-1

CDR3aa: SASKEGTQETQY
v_gene: TRBV20-1
len: 12
j_gene: TRBJ2-5

CDR3aa: ASSQAADIQY
v_gene: TRBV14
len: 10
j_gene: TRBJ2-4

CDR3aa: ASSLTGYYEQY
v_gene: TRBV11-3
len: 11
j_gene: TRBJ2-7

CDR3aa: ASSFKGVSSYGYT
v_gene: TRBV7-9
len: 13
j_gene: TRBJ1-2

CDR3aa: ASSQGPFSGMNGYT
v_gene: TRBV4-2
len: 14
j_gene: TRBJ1-2

CDR3aa: SVTQGAQGYT
v_gene: TRBV29-1
len: 10
j_gene: TRBJ1-2

CDR3aa: ASSVTGTGNSPLH
v_gene: TRBV9
len: 13
j_gene: TRBJ1-6

CDR3aa: ASSQVIPSGGGQETQY
v_gene: TRBV3-1
len: 16
j_gene: TRBJ2-5

CDR3aa: ASSPGNGAQY
v_gene: TRBV12-3/TRBV12-4
len: 10
j_gene: TRBJ2-5

CDR3aa: ATSDTSNEQF
v_gene: TRBV24-1
len: 10
j_gene: TRBJ2-1

CDR3aa: ASSLKGGSDEQY
v_gene: TRBV11-2
len: 12
j_gene: TRBJ2-7

CDR3aa: SVEDLQGTH
v_gene: TRBV29-1
len: 9
j_gene: TRBJ2-7

CDR3aa: ASSQKGADTQY
v_gene: TRBV3-1
len: 11
j_gene: TRBJ2-3

CDR3aa: ASSLEGNRGELF
v_gene: TRBV7-9
len: 12
j_gene: TRBJ2-2

CDR3aa: ASSPGPSPSPLH
v_gene: TRBV7-2
len: 12
j_gene: TRBJ1-6

CDR3aa: ASSQVQGAITGELF
v_gene: TRBV3-1
len: 14
j_gene: TRBJ2-2

CDR3aa: ASRQAPDTQY
v_gene: TRBV7-2
len: 10
j_gene: TRBJ2-3